The 25 T cell receptor beta chains given below trace back to one sample, sequenced in a study of regulatory T cells in long-lasting Graves disease (dated by TCRdb to about 2021). The library was produced with multiplex PCR. Data came from an Illumina HiSeq 4000. CDR3 regions were amplified by Arm-PCR with iRepertoire HTBI primers to construct TCR beta libraries. Using fastp at Q25 and MiXCR, TCRdb reprocessed the public reads and kept productive beta chains. A single entry per CDR3 protein holds the most common genes and DNA from its merged rows. For this sample there are around 460,000 distinct CDR3 sequences; approximately 23% appear just once. The ten largest clonotypes hold around 13% of the sample. The label giving this sample's time point can be read as: persistent/refractory GD, antithyroid drugs over 5 years with positive TRAb. For both TCR sequencing and RNA sequencing, RNA was extracted from PBMCs in TRIzol.

The sequencing here drew on peripheral blood mononuclear cells (PBMCs), taken when the disease was refractory, from a patient treated with antithyroid drugs. The receptor source for this set is a female donor with Graves disease.

The count of this clonotype is one. The gene calls are TRBV6-2 or TRBV6-3 and TRBJ1-4, with TRBD1 as a possible D gene (6 bases). This CDR3 has 15 residues. Trimming stripped 0 bases from V and 5 bases from J, with 10 bases between. Germline assignment: CDR1 MNHEY and CDR2 SVGEGT. CDR3 nucleotide sequence: TGTGCCAGCAGTTACTCTTGGGACACGAATGAAAAACTGTTTTTT. Translation gives CASSYSWDTNEKLFF.

The CDR3 is CASSLESTEAFF. CDR3 coding DNA: TGTGCCAGCAGCTTAGAGTCCACTGAAGCTTTCTTT. This chain uses TRBV7-9 with TRBJ1-1; the D is unclear. This CDR3 has 12 amino acids. The V gene lost 1 base and the J gene lost 4 bases, with 4 bases spanning the gap. Germline values: CDR1 SEHNR, CDR2 FQNEAQ (reference sequence).

The rearrangement joins TRBV2 to TRBJ2-3; a weak D match, TRBD2 (6 bases). CDR1 and CDR2 from the germline V gene are SNHLY and FYNNEI. Trimming took 1 base from V and 1 from J, leaving 15 bases between them. The CDR3 is made up of 17 amino acids. As DNA, the CDR3 is TGTGCCAGCAGTGAAGGGGTGGATGGCGGGGGCACAGATACGCAGTATTTT. Its protein is CASSEGVDGGGTDTQYF.

This rearrangement joins TRBV19 to TRBJ2-5; a weak D match, TRBD1 (5 bases). The CDR3 contains 15 residues. Trimming took 1 base from V and 2 from J, leaving 11 bases between them. Germline V gene lookup returns CDR1 LNHDA and CDR2 SQIVND (reference sequence). The CDR3: CASSIGRQLQETQYF. CDR3 DNA: TGTGCCAGTAGTATAGGTCGACAGCTTCAAGAGACCCAGTACTTC.

This clonotype has ten or more counts. V is TRBV6-5 and J is TRBJ1-5; D remains ambiguous. Germline-derived CDR1 and CDR2 are MNHEY and SVGAGI. The CDR3 consists of 14 residues. Trimming pared 1 base from V and 3 bases from J, leaving 7 bases between. As DNA, the CDR3 is TGTGCCAGCAGTTACTTCCAACTCAATCAGCCCCAGCATTTT. Its protein is CASSYFQLNQPQHF.

This clonotype was counted a single time. A read error may be the cause here, since a much bigger clone is one base away. The chain combines TRBV7-2 with TRBJ1-6, with TRBD1 identical over 8 bases. V lost 1 base, J lost 9 bases, and 8 bases stayed unmatched. The CDR3 consists of 16 residues. Germline lookup yields CDR1 SGHTA and CDR2 FQGNSA. CDR3 bases: TGTGCCAGCAGCTTAGAGGATCAGGGGGCGGGTTCACCCCTCCACTTT. This encodes CASSLEDQGAGSPLHF.

In this sample, this clonotype turned up many times. The V and J genes are TRBV24-1 and TRBJ2-5, with D hard to call. The CDR3 contains 14 residues. Germline V gives CDR1 KGHDR, CDR2 SFDVKD. Deletions cut 1 base from V and 2 bases from J, with 7 bases between. In nucleotides, the CDR3 is TGTGCCACCAGTGATTTCACTTATCAAGAGACCCAGTACTTC. Translating it yields CATSDFTYQETQYF.

The chain carries TRBV2 and TRBJ2-1, with D possibly being TRBD1 (5 bases). The germline CDR1 and CDR2 sequences are SNHLY and FYNNEI. The CDR3 length is 15 residues. V lost 4 bases and J lost 4, with 14 bases in between. This CDR3 is CASSVLQAGYNEQFF. CDR3 in DNA: TGTGCCAGCAGTGTCTTACAGGCAGGGTACAATGAGCAGTTCTTC.

This clonotype was observed a handful of times. The J gene is TRBJ2-7, the V gene TRBV6-1, with 12 bases matching TRBD2. Germline values: CDR1 MNHNS, CDR2 SASEGT. The trim removed 2 bases at V and 3 bases at J, leaving 8 bases unmatched. This CDR3 contains 17 residues. The CDR3 DNA reads TGTGCCAGCAGTGAACGGCTAGCGGGGGGGCCCTACTACGAGCAGTACTTC. Protein sequence: CASSERLAGGPYYEQYF.

This clonotype was recorded many times. This rearrangement joins TRBV7-9 to TRBJ2-7; 9 positions agree with TRBD1. CDR3 length equals 12 residues. CDR1 is SEHNR, CDR2 FQNEAQ, per germline (reference sequence). After removal of 5 bases from V and 9 bases from J, the junction contained 5 bases not matched to a gene. The CDR3 loop reads CASSLGQGSQYF. The CDR3 DNA reads as TGTGCCAGCAGCCTGGGACAGGGTTCGCAGTACTTC.

This clonotype was seen many times. The chain combines TRBV7-8 with TRBJ1-5; a possible D gene is TRBD1 (5 bases). CDR1 is SGHVS, CDR2 FQNEAQ, per germline. The CDR3 totals 17 residues. V lost 0 bases and J lost 7, with 19 bases in between. The CDR3 sequence: CASSLARERSVGQPQHF. The CDR3 DNA reads TGTGCCAGCAGCTTAGCCAGGGAGAGAAGCGTAGGCCAGCCCCAGCATTTT.

Ten or more counts support this clonotype. CDR3 DNA sequence: TGCAGTGCTAGAGTCCCGGGACAGGGGGTCTATGGCTACACCTTC. Translation: CSARVPGQGVYGYTF. The rearrangement uses TRBV20-1 and TRBJ1-2; the match to TRBD1 covers 11 bases. From germline, CDR1 is DFQATT and CDR2 SNEGSKA (reference sequence). Trimming at V came to 1 base and at J to 4 bases, leaving 5 bases not matched to a gene. The CDR3 has 15 amino acids.

The chain has TRBV5-5 and TRBJ2-5, with D perhaps given as TRBD1 or TRBD2 (6 bases each). The germline CDR1 and CDR2 sequences are SGHKS and YYEKEE (reference sequence). The CDR3 totals 15 residues. V lost 4 bases to trimming and J lost 4 bases, with 17 bases between them. CDR3 protein: CASSQRGALGETQYF. CDR3 DNA sequence: TGTGCCAGCAGCCAAAGGGGGGCCTTGGGAGAGACCCAGTACTTC.

The rearrangement links TRBV4-3 to TRBJ1-1; 7 positions match TRBD1. CDR1 and CDR2 (germline): LGHNA, YSLEER. The CDR3 runs to 15 residues. After removal of 6 bases from V and 0 bases from J, the junction contained 7 bases not matched to a gene. This chain's CDR3 is CASSGTEGMNTEAFF. DNA of the CDR3: TGCGCCAGCAGTGGGACAGAGGGAATGAACACTGAAGCTTTCTTT.

V gene TRBV18 combines with J gene TRBJ2-7, with 9 bases fitting TRBD1. V lost 2 bases to trimming and J lost 3 bases; unmatched junction nucleotides: 5. Germline V gene data show CDR1 as KGHSH and CDR2 as LQKENI. The CDR3 contains 15 residues. The CDR3 nucleotides read TGTGCCAGCTCACCAGTTGGACAGGGGAACTACGAGCAGTACTTC. It encodes CASSPVGQGNYEQYF. The variable domain in full, with the rest retrieved from reference TRBV18 and TRBJ2-7, is NAGVMQNPRHLVRRRGQEARLRCSPMKGHSHVYWYRQLPEEGLKFMVYLQKENIIDESGMPKERFSAEFPKEGPSILRIQQVVRGDSAAYFCASSPVGQGNYEQYFGPGTRLTVT.

Concerning this clonotype: Its ends do not fully match the called genes, so a read error is possible. The rearrangement joins TRBV12-3 or TRBV12-4 to TRBJ2-5; D gene uncertain. The CDR3 spans 15 residues. CDR3 in amino acids: CANSFSTSPRETQYF. In DNA, the CDR3 is TGTGCCAACAGTTTTAGCACGTCGCCGAGGGAGACCCAGTACTTC.

This chain joins TRBV2 and TRBJ1-1; 10 bases fit TRBD1. V dropped 6 bases and J dropped 8; count of bases not matched to a gene: 3. This CDR3 has 12 amino acids. Germline CDR1 and CDR2: SNHLY and FYNNEI. CDR3 amino acids: CASRRTGGEAFF. The DNA for the CDR3 is TGTGCCAGCAGAAGGACAGGGGGAGAAGCTTTCTTT.

Concerning this clonotype: A much larger clone differs by one base, so this may be a read error. The chain joins TRBV28 to TRBJ2-7; TRBD1 matches 8 bases. From germline, CDR1 is MDHEN and CDR2 SYDVKM. CDR3 length: 13 residues. CDR3 amino acids: CASSWGQVYGQYF. CDR3 coding DNA: TGTGCCAGCAGTTGGGGACAGGTCTACGGGCAGTACTTC.

The sample holds a few counts of this clonotype. In DNA form, the CDR3 reads TGTGCCAGCAGTTTTGGTCTGAGGACTAATGAAAAACTGTTTTTT. It specifies CASSFGLRTNEKLFF. The V gene is TRBV12-3 or TRBV12-4, the J gene TRBJ1-4; D unclear. V dropped 3 bases and J dropped 2 bases, with 10 bases sitting between them. This CDR3 has 15 amino acids.

The V and J genes are TRBV11-2 and TRBJ1-6, with a weak D call TRBD1 (6 bases). Germline lookup yields CDR1 SGHAT and CDR2 FQNNGV. V dropped 6 bases and J dropped 11 bases, with 23 bases sitting between them. This CDR3 is 16 amino acids long. CDR3 in amino acids: CASRGLRGAAGAPLHF. CDR3 in DNA: TGTGCCAGCAGAGGGCTTAGGGGGGCAGCCGGGGCACCCCTCCACTTT.

The rearrangement uses TRBV7-9 and TRBJ1-4; 8 positions agree with TRBD1. This CDR3 comprises 17 residues. The V gene's germline CDR1 is SEHNR and CDR2 FQNEAQ (reference sequence). V lost 8 bases, J lost 4 bases, and 15 bases stayed unmatched. The CDR3 spells CASAAGDRLGNNEKLFF. CDR3 coding DNA: TGTGCCAGCGCCGCGGGGGACAGGCTGGGGAATAATGAAAAACTGTTTTTT. Using reference TRBV7-9 and TRBJ1-4 for the parts outside the CDR3, the full variable domain is DTGVSQNPRHKITKRGQNVTFRCDPISEHNRLYWYRQTLGQGPEFLTYFQNEAQLEKSRLLSDRFSAERPKGSFSTLEIQRTEQGDSAMYLCASAAGDRLGNNEKLFFGSGTQLSVL.

This clonotype occurred many times. The chain employs TRBV2 and TRBJ2-2; D gene unclear. Germline-derived CDR1 and CDR2 are SNHLY and FYNNEI. The CDR3 contains 13 residues. Trimming left V 5 bases short and J 2 bases short, with 6 bases between. The CDR3 spells CASSQENTGELFF. The CDR3 nucleotides read TGTGCCAGCAGTCAGGAAAACACCGGGGAGCTGTTTTTT.

The table lists this clonotype with a few counts. This chain links TRBV30 with TRBJ2-5; 9 bases map to TRBD1. CDR1 and CDR2 from the germline V gene are GTSNPN and SVGIG (reference sequence). The V segment lost 3 bases and the J segment 5 bases; nucleotides outside the gene matches: 10. The CDR3 loop spans 15 amino acids. CDR3 DNA sequence: TGTGCCTGGAGCCTCGGACAGGGGCCCCACGAGACCCAGTACTTC. Translation: CAWSLGQGPHETQYF.

The chain links TRBV6-1 to TRBJ2-7, with TRBD1 identical over 9 bases. The junction had 11 bases not matched to a gene; V was cut back by 8 bases and J by 3 bases. CDR1 is MNHNS, CDR2 SASEGT, per germline. The CDR3 runs to 15 residues. The CDR3 nucleotides read TGTGCCAGCCAAAAGGAACAGGGGGCTATCTACGAGCAGTACTTC. Amino acid sequence: CASQKEQGAIYEQYF.

The rearrangement uses TRBV19 and TRBJ1-1; D might be TRBD1 (6 bases). The CDR3 covers 17 residues. Per germline, CDR1 LNHDA and CDR2 SQIVND (reference sequence). Between the trimmed V and J ends, which lost 5 bases and 3 bases, there was a span of 22 bases. The CDR3 spells CASSYPRGQGRDTEAFF. CDR3 in DNA: TGTGCCAGTAGTTATCCTCGGGGGCAGGGACGCGACACTGAAGCTTTCTTT.